The source of this TCR beta chain is a study of T cells in women clearing cervical HPV infection. Turning to the study itself: Case blood drawn at lesion detection; control blood after infection cleared. Cases' blood sampling followed lesion detection by median about 150 days (90 to 200). Study results and caveats: CIN3+ cases had significantly higher TCR repertoire richness than controls, but evenness did not differ.

This CDR3 has 13 amino acids. CDR1 and CDR2 (germline): LNHDA, SQIVND (reference sequence). As for this clone: Its antigen remains unidentified. The sequence runs out 3 residues before the end of the CDR3; the remainder is reconstructed from the germline J gene.

The assay was immunoSEQ multiplex PCR, and TCRdb's table has in-frame clones only and misses some. The repertoire table contains roughly 20,000 clones. This chain links TRBV19 with TRBJ1-2; 9 bases fit TRBD1. The sequence was obtained from a woman between 18 and 70 years old with a cervical HPV16 infection that either progressed to CIN3+ or cleared (not recorded which). The sample comprised blood buffy coat. The CDR3 loop is CASSINRGHGYTF. The part of the CDR3 DNA that was read is TGTGCCAGTAGTATCAACAGGGGGCACGGG.